A selection of T cell receptor beta chains follows, all from one sample in a study of T cells in Graves' hyperthyroidism and ophthalmopathy. Each CDR3 protein gets one entry after TCRdb re-called the multiplex PCR reads with MiXCR. The profile shows about 270,000 distinct CDR3 sequences, around 15% of them singletons. The sequenced sample consisted of blood. These receptors were obtained from a woman aged 45 to 65 with Graves' hyperthyroidism that later progressed to Graves' ophthalmopathy. Each CDR3 is given with its conserved first and last residue. The D gene is left open where the match is weak. The listing skips clone size in some rows; elsewhere it reads once, few, many or a size class.

j_gene,abundance,d_gene,v_gene,CDR3nt,CDR3aa
TRBJ1-4,many,-,TRBV2,TGTGCCAGCAGCACCGGGCCCGTAACCGAAAAACTGTTTTTT,CASSTGPVTEKLFF
TRBJ2-7,many,-,TRBV9,TGTGCCAGCAGCCCCGCAGGGCTCTTCTACTACGAGCAGTACTTC,CASSPAGLFYYEQYF
TRBJ2-7,many,TRBD1,TRBV28,TGTGCCAGCAGTCCGGGACAGCGTTACGAGCAGTACTTC,CASSPGQRYEQYF
TRBJ2-1,-,TRBD2,TRBV5-1,TGCGCCAGCAGCTTGGTTATTAGCGGGAGGACCAATGAGCAGTTCTTC,CASSLVISGRTNEQFF
TRBJ1-1,-,TRBD1,TRBV12-3/TRBV12-4,TGTGCCAGCAGTTGGGACAGACGTAACACTGAAGCTTTCTTT,CASSWDRRNTEAFF
TRBJ2-7,many,TRBD1,TRBV2,TGTGCCAGCACGACAGGGGTACTCTACGAGCAGTACTTC,CASTTGVLYEQYF
TRBJ1-1,-,-,TRBV6-1,TGTGCCAGCAGCCCCATTGGTGGAATTTTCGGCCCGAACACTGAAGCTTTCTTT,CASSPIGGIFGPNTEAFF
TRBJ1-1,-,TRBD1,TRBV9,TGTGCCAGCAGCGAACAGGGGTACACTGAAGCTTTCTTT,CASSEQGYTEAFF
TRBJ2-7,many,-,TRBV6-1,TGTGCCAGCAGGGATAGAGACTACGAGCAGTACTTC,CASRDRDYEQYF
TRBJ2-1,-,TRBD1,TRBV20-1,TGCAGTGCTAGAGACAGGACAGGGGCCAGCTCCTACAATGAGCAGTTCTTC,CSARDRTGASSYNEQFF
TRBJ2-7,many,-,TRBV28,TGTGCCAGCGTGGTACTGGGGCCTCACTCCTACGAGCAGTACTTC,CASVVLGPHSYEQYF
TRBJ2-1,once,TRBD1,TRBV20-1,TGCAGTGCTAGAGATGCAGGGGGCGATTCCTACAATGAGCAGTTCTTC,CSARDAGGDSYNEQFF
TRBJ1-1,many,TRBD1,TRBV28,TGTGCCAGCAGTTTCTCAGGGGGTGGTACTGAAGCTTTCTTT,CASSFSGGGTEAFF
TRBJ2-3,many,-,TRBV6-1,TGTGCCAGCGGGGACACAGATACGCAGTATTTT,CASGDTDTQYF
TRBJ2-3,many,-,TRBV28,TGTACCAGCAGTTCTCCCATGCGGGGCACAGATACGCAGTATTTT,CTSSSPMRGTDTQYF
TRBJ2-7,many,TRBD1,TRBV11-2,TGTGCCAGCAGGCCCCTAACTGGGACAGGGACCGAGCAGTACTTC,CASRPLTGTGTEQYF
TRBJ2-3,many,TRBD1,TRBV20-1,TGCAGTGCTAGAGTCGACAGGGGCTCCGGGGCGAGGGATACGCAGTATTTT,CSARVDRGSGARDTQYF
TRBJ1-5,few,TRBD1,TRBV2,TGTGCGGGGGGCAGGGGGCGAAGTAGCAATCAGCCCCAGCATTTT,CAGGRGRSSNQPQHF
TRBJ1-1,many,-,TRBV6-5,TGTGCCAGCAGTTACTCCCGCGGGGGGGGCACTGAAGCTTTCTTT,CASSYSRGGGTEAFF
TRBJ2-4,-,TRBD2,TRBV5-1,TGCGCCAGCAGCTCGCGGGGGGGCCGGGGCATTCGGTACTTC,CASSSRGGRGIRYF
TRBJ2-1,few,TRBD2,TRBV19,TGTGCCAGGCCTCCTACTAGCGGGAGATACAATGAGCAGTTCTTC,CARPPTSGRYNEQFF
TRBJ2-7,many,TRBD1,TRBV10-3,TGTGCCATCAGTGAGTCGACAGGGGAGGACGAGCAGTACTTC,CAISESTGEDEQYF
TRBJ2-7,-,-,TRBV28,TGTGCCAGCAGTTTTGAGGGCACGACTTTAACCTACGAGCAGTACTTC,CASSFEGTTLTYEQYF
TRBJ1-5,many,-,TRBV13,TGTGCCAGCAGCCACGGACGGGGGGAACAGCCCCAGCATTTT,CASSHGRGEQPQHF
TRBJ2-7,few,-,TRBV6-2/TRBV6-3,TGTGCCAGCAGCCCCCCAGGGAAGTACGAGCAGTACTTC,CASSPPGKYEQYF
TRBJ2-5,many,-,TRBV11-2,TGTGCCAGCAGCTTTAACCTAGCCCAAGGGGCCCAGTACTTC,CASSFNLAQGAQYF
TRBJ2-5,-,TRBD1,TRBV19,TGTGCCAGTACTGAGACAGGGGGTTATCAAGAGACCCAGTACTTC,CASTETGGYQETQYF
TRBJ2-6,many,-,TRBV24-1,TGTGCCACCAGTGATACAAGGACTGGGGCCAACGTCCTGACTTTC,CATSDTRTGANVLTF
TRBJ2-2,many,TRBD1,TRBV10-3,TGTGCCATCAGGGGGACAGGGAGAACCGGGGAGCTGTTTTTT,CAIRGTGRTGELFF
TRBJ2-5,many,-,TRBV6-6,TGTGCCAGCAGTTACTCGGGGGGAAGCCAAGAGACCCAGTACTTC,CASSYSGGSQETQYF
TRBJ2-7,many,TRBD2,TRBV7-2,TGTGCCAGCAGCCCCCTCCCGACTAGCGTCTTCTCCTACGAGCAGTACTTC,CASSPLPTSVFSYEQYF
TRBJ1-2,-,-,TRBV5-6,TGTGCCAGCAGCTTGGCCCGGAGTGGCTACACCTTC,CASSLARSGYTF
TRBJ2-3,many,TRBD1,TRBV5-1,TGCGCCAGCAGCTTTGGGACAGGCAACACAGATACGCAGTATTTT,CASSFGTGNTDTQYF
TRBJ2-1,many,-,TRBV7-2,TGTGCCAGCACCAGAGACAGGTACAATGAGCAGTTCTTC,CASTRDRYNEQFF
TRBJ2-7,many,TRBD2,TRBV6-1,TGTGCCAGCAGGGGGGAGGCAGCGGGGGGGCGCGAGCAGTACTTC,CASRGEAAGGREQYF
TRBJ1-1,many,-,TRBV5-1,TGCGCCAGCAGCTTGGAACAGAAGACTGAAGCTTTCTTT,CASSLEQKTEAFF
TRBJ2-7,many,-,TRBV2,TGTGCCACCAGCGGGAACCGGGACAACTCCTACGAGCAGTACTTC,CATSGNRDNSYEQYF
TRBJ2-1,many,-,TRBV18,TGTGCCAGCTCACCAGGGGGGCCCCTCGGAGAGCAGTTCTTC,CASSPGGPLGEQFF
TRBJ2-6,-,TRBD1,TRBV27,TGTGCCTGCAGTTCCCTAGGGACAGGTGGGGCCAACGTCCTGACTTTC,CACSSLGTGGANVLTF
TRBJ1-1,many,-,TRBV6-1,TGTGCCAGCAGTACCCGGACAGCGGCCACTGAAGCTTTCTTT,CASSTRTAATEAFF
TRBJ2-7,many,-,TRBV20-1,TGCAGTGCTAGAGATTGGGGAATTCAATCCAGGGCCTACGAGCAGTACTTC,CSARDWGIQSRAYEQYF
TRBJ1-1,many,-,TRBV18,TGTGCCAGCTCAGAAGACAGGACTACTGAAGCTTTCTTT,CASSEDRTTEAFF
TRBJ2-3,many,TRBD2,TRBV29-1,TGCAGCGTTGAACCTAGCGGGATAGATACGCAGTATTTT,CSVEPSGIDTQYF
TRBJ1-5,many,-,TRBV20-1,TGCAGTGCTACCCCCTTCGAGGGGGGTCTGGCTCAGCCCCAGCATTTT,CSATPFEGGLAQPQHF
TRBJ1-2,few,-,TRBV6-1,TGTGCCAGCAGTCCCTCGGAGGGTTCCCGCGATGGCTACACCTTC,CASSPSEGSRDGYTF
TRBJ2-1,many,-,TRBV6-1,TGTGCCAGCAGTGATTACCTAACTGAGCAGTTCTTC,CASSDYLTEQFF
TRBJ1-5,many,-,TRBV27,TGTGCCAGCAGTTCCCTAGTTCGTGGAGCCTACGGTCGGCAGCCCCAGCATTTT,CASSSLVRGAYGRQPQHF
TRBJ1-2,-,-,TRBV20-1,TGCAGTGACGCGCCATACACGACAGGACGCGGTGGCTACACCTTC,CSDAPYTTGRGGYTF
TRBJ1-6,few,-,TRBV4-1,TGCGCCAGCAGCCAAGTGGCAGATTCACCCCTCCACTTT,CASSQVADSPLHF
TRBJ2-7,many,TRBD2,TRBV11-2,TGTGCCAGCAGCTTATTGCTGACTAGCGGCTCCTACGAGCAGTACTTC,CASSLLLTSGSYEQYF
TRBJ2-3,many,-,TRBV6-5,TGTGCCAGCAGTTACTCCCAGGAAGGGGGAAGCACAGATACGCAGTATTTT,CASSYSQEGGSTDTQYF
TRBJ2-7,few,TRBD1,TRBV3-1,TGTGCCAGCAGCCAAGTTTTTGAGACAGGGTTTTCCTACGAGCAGTACTTC,CASSQVFETGFSYEQYF
TRBJ1-1,many,-,TRBV18,TGTGCCAGCTCTCGCGGGGGACCGAACACTGAAGCTTTCTTT,CASSRGGPNTEAFF
TRBJ1-5,many,TRBD1,TRBV20-1,TGCAGTGCCACTAACAGGGGTGATCAGCCCCAGCATTTT,CSATNRGDQPQHF
TRBJ1-3,few,-,TRBV20-1,TGCAGTGCTCTCAGATTAGGGGCGGGAAACACCATATATTTT,CSALRLGAGNTIYF
TRBJ1-1,many,-,TRBV19,TGTGCCAGTAGTATAGGGGCTGGGGTAAACACTGAAGCTTTCTTT,CASSIGAGVNTEAFF
TRBJ1-1,many,-,TRBV6-1,TGTGCCAGCAGTGATCAGAGAATGAACACTGAAGCTTTCTTT,CASSDQRMNTEAFF
TRBJ2-2,many,TRBD1,TRBV2,TGTGCCAGCAGGGGACAGGACCCGAACACCGGGGAGCTGTTTTTT,CASRGQDPNTGELFF
TRBJ1-1,-,TRBD1,TRBV14,TGTGCCAGCAGCCATCCGCGGGGGGGACAGTTGAGACCTTTCTTT,CASSHPRGGQLRPFF